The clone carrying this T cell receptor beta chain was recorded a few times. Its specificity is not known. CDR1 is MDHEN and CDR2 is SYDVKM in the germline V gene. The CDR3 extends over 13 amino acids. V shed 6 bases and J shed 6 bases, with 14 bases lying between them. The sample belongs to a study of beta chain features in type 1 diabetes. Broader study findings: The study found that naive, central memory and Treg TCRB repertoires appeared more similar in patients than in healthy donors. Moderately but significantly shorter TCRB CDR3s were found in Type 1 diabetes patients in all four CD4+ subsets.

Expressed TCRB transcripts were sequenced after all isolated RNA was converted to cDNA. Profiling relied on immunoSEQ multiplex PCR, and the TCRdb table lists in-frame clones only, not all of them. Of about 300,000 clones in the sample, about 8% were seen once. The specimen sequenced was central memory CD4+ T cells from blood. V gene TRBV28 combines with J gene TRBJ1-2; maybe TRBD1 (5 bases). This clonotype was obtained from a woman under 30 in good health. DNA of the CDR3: TGTGCCAGCAGGCCGCCGGGGGTTCATGGCTACACCTTC. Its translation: CASRPPGVHGYTF.